Listed below are T cell receptor beta chains from one sample, sequenced in a study of blood T cell repertoires in COVID-19. Sequencing was performed with immunoSEQ multiplex PCR; in TCRdb, only in-frame clones are kept and a portion is missing. This sample has 350,000 to 450,000 clones, with roughly 90% found just once. Sequencing used PBMCs or T cells enriched from blood (not recorded which). These receptor sequences come from a woman in her twenties or thirties who had recovered from COVID-19. Both conserved end residues are part of each CDR3. D genes are given only for firm matches. Clone size is stated in some rows and not others, as once, few, many or a class when expanded.

v_gene: TRBV7-3; d_gene: TRBD1; j_gene: TRBJ1-2; abundance: .; CDR3aa: CASSLTPGTGGAGYGYTF; CDR3nt: TGTGCCAGCAGCTTAACCCCCGGGACAGGGGGCGCAGGGTATGGCTACACCTTC
v_gene: TRBV7-3; d_gene: .; j_gene: TRBJ1-4; abundance: few; CDR3aa: CASSLSGRVSELNEKLFF; CDR3nt: TGTGCCAGCAGCTTATCGGGCAGGGTAAGTGAATTGAACGAAAAACTGTTTTTT
v_gene: TRBV5-1; d_gene: TRBD2; j_gene: TRBJ2-1; abundance: few; CDR3aa: CASSLFFRLAGVSEQFF; CDR3nt: TGCGCCAGCAGCTTGTTCTTCCGACTAGCGGGAGTCAGTGAGCAGTTCTTC
v_gene: TRBV7-2; d_gene: .; j_gene: TRBJ2-1; abundance: .; CDR3aa: CASSLSGQGYNEQFF; CDR3nt: TGTGCCAGCAGCTTATCAGGTCAGGGTTACAATGAGCAGTTCTTC
v_gene: TRBV27; d_gene: .; j_gene: TRBJ1-2; abundance: .; CDR3aa: CASHNRPSQGPMFTGYTF; CDR3nt: TGTGCCAGCCACAACCGACCCTCACAGGGTCCTATGTTTACGGGCTACACCTTC
v_gene: TRBV5-1; d_gene: .; j_gene: TRBJ1-2; abundance: .; CDR3aa: CASKEGDYGYTF; CDR3nt: TGCGCCAGCAAGGAGGGTGACTATGGCTACACCTTC
v_gene: TRBV3-1/TRBV3-2; d_gene: .; j_gene: TRBJ2-7; abundance: few; CDR3aa: CASSQAGYEQYF; CDR3nt: TGTGCCAGCAGCCAAGCCGGCTACGAGCAGTACTTC
v_gene: TRBV9; d_gene: .; j_gene: TRBJ2-3; abundance: .; CDR3aa: CASSVSPRHLATDTQYF; CDR3nt: TGTGCCAGCAGCGTTTCCCCCCGGCATCTAGCCACAGATACGCAGTATTTT
v_gene: TRBV28; d_gene: .; j_gene: TRBJ2-7; abundance: once; CDR3aa: CASSPGMRDYEQYF; CDR3nt: TGTGCCAGCAGCCCTGGGATGAGGGATTACGAGCAGTACTTC
v_gene: TRBV5-1; d_gene: .; j_gene: TRBJ1-5; abundance: .; CDR3aa: CASSLVGDQPQHF; CDR3nt: TGCGCCAGCAGCTTGGTAGGGGATCAGCCCCAGCATTTT
v_gene: TRBV25-1; d_gene: .; j_gene: TRBJ2-5; abundance: .; CDR3aa: CASRGHRVGQETQYF; CDR3nt: TGTGCCAGCAGGGGTCACAGGGTGGGACAAGAGACCCAGTACTTC
v_gene: TRBV28; d_gene: TRBD1; j_gene: TRBJ1-2; abundance: .; CDR3aa: CASSLWGTGQAYGYTF; CDR3nt: TGTGCCAGCAGTTTATGGGGGACAGGGCAGGCCTATGGCTACACCTTC
v_gene: TRBV11-2; d_gene: TRBD1; j_gene: TRBJ2-1; abundance: once; CDR3aa: CASSLDRGNEQFF; CDR3nt: TGTGCCAGCAGCTTGGACAGGGGCAATGAGCAGTTCTTC
v_gene: TRBV7-9; d_gene: .; j_gene: TRBJ2-6; abundance: .; CDR3aa: CASSSSRGANVLTF; CDR3nt: TGTGCCAGCAGCTCCAGTCGTGGGGCCAACGTCCTGACTTTC
v_gene: TRBV30; d_gene: TRBD1; j_gene: TRBJ2-1; abundance: .; CDR3aa: CAWSPSGTGDLDEQFF; CDR3nt: TGTGCCTGGAGTCCCTCGGGGACAGGGGATTTGGATGAGCAGTTCTTC
v_gene: TRBV5-1; d_gene: .; j_gene: TRBJ2-7; abundance: .; CDR3aa: CASSPYTDLFDEQYF; CDR3nt: TGCGCCAGCAGCCCTTATACAGATCTTTTCGACGAGCAGTACTTC
v_gene: TRBV18; d_gene: TRBD2; j_gene: TRBJ2-1; abundance: .; CDR3aa: CASSSPAGTAEQFF; CDR3nt: TGTGCCAGCTCATCACCAGCGGGGACCGCTGAGCAGTTCTTC
v_gene: TRBV20-1; d_gene: TRBD1; j_gene: TRBJ1-2; abundance: .; CDR3aa: CSAARGDGYTF; CDR3nt: TGCAGTGCTGCCAGGGGGGACGGCTACACCTTC
v_gene: TRBV9; d_gene: .; j_gene: TRBJ2-1; abundance: once; CDR3aa: CASSVGSYNEQFF; CDR3nt: TGTGCCAGCAGCGTAGGTAGTTACAATGAGCAGTTCTTC
v_gene: TRBV7-2; d_gene: .; j_gene: TRBJ1-2; abundance: .; CDR3aa: CASSLDPTANYGYTF; CDR3nt: TGTGCCAGCAGCTTAGATCCCACAGCTAACTATGGCTACACCTTC
v_gene: TRBV30; d_gene: TRBD1; j_gene: TRBJ2-7; abundance: .; CDR3aa: CAWSGGDSPYEQYF; CDR3nt: TGTGCCTGGAGTGGAGGGGACAGTCCCTACGAGCAGTACTTC
v_gene: TRBV5-5; d_gene: TRBD1; j_gene: TRBJ1-2; abundance: .; CDR3aa: CASSLVGQDGGYTF; CDR3nt: TGTGCCAGCAGCTTGGTGGGACAGGATGGTGGCTACACCTTC
v_gene: TRBV9; d_gene: .; j_gene: TRBJ1-1; abundance: .; CDR3aa: CASSPPGGAGTEAFF; CDR3nt: TGTGCCAGCAGCCCACCCGGGGGGGCGGGAACTGAAGCTTTCTTT
v_gene: TRBV28; d_gene: .; j_gene: TRBJ1-5; abundance: .; CDR3aa: CASSFEAGLGNQPQHF; CDR3nt: TGTGCCAGCAGTTTTGAGGCAGGGCTTGGCAATCAGCCCCAGCATTTT
v_gene: TRBV9; d_gene: TRBD2; j_gene: TRBJ2-3; abundance: .; CDR3aa: CASSVGGLARTDTQYF; CDR3nt: TGTGCCAGCAGCGTAGGGGGACTAGCGCGCACAGATACGCAGTATTTT
v_gene: TRBV28; d_gene: .; j_gene: TRBJ2-7; abundance: once; CDR3aa: CASSSSGPALLREYF; CDR3nt: TGTGCCAGCAGTTCGAGCGGGCCCGCTCTCCTACGAGAATACTTC
v_gene: TRBV3-1/TRBV3-2; d_gene: .; j_gene: TRBJ1-5; abundance: .; CDR3aa: CASSPSRGQPQHF; CDR3nt: TGTGCCAGCAGCCCATCGCGGGGTCAGCCCCAGCATTTT
v_gene: TRBV5-4; d_gene: .; j_gene: TRBJ2-3; abundance: .; CDR3aa: CASSLLQGTDTQYF; CDR3nt: TGTGCCAGCAGCTTGCTGCAGGGCACAGATACGCAGTATTTT
v_gene: TRBV30; d_gene: .; j_gene: TRBJ2-7; abundance: .; CDR3aa: CAWLRVGAEQYF; CDR3nt: TGTGCCTGGCTCAGGGTCGGCGCCGAGCAGTACTTC
v_gene: TRBV5-5; d_gene: .; j_gene: TRBJ1-2; abundance: .; CDR3aa: CASSSITAHYGYTF; CDR3nt: TGTGCCAGCAGCTCAATAACAGCTCACTATGGCTACACCTTC